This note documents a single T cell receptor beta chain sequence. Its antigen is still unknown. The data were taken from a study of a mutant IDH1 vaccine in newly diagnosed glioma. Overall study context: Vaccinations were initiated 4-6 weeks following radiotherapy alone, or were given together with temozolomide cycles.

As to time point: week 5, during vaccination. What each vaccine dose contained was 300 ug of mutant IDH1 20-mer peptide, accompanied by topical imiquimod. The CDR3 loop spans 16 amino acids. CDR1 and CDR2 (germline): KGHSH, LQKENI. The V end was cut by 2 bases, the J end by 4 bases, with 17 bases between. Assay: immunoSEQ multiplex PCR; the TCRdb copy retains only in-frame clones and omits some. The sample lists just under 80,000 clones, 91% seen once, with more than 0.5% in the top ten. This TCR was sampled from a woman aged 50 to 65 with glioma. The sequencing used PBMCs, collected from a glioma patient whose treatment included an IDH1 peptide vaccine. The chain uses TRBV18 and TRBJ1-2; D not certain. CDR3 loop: CASSPEGGGGGYGYTF. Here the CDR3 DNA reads TGTGCCAGCTCACCAGAGGGCGGAGGAGGTGGCTATGGCTACACCTTC. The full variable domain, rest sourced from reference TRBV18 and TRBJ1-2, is NAGVMQNPRHLVRRRGQEARLRCSPMKGHSHVYWYRQLPEEGLKFMVYLQKENIIDESGMPKERFSAEFPKEGPSILRIQQVVRGDSAAYFCASSPEGGGGGYGYTFGSGTRLTVV.